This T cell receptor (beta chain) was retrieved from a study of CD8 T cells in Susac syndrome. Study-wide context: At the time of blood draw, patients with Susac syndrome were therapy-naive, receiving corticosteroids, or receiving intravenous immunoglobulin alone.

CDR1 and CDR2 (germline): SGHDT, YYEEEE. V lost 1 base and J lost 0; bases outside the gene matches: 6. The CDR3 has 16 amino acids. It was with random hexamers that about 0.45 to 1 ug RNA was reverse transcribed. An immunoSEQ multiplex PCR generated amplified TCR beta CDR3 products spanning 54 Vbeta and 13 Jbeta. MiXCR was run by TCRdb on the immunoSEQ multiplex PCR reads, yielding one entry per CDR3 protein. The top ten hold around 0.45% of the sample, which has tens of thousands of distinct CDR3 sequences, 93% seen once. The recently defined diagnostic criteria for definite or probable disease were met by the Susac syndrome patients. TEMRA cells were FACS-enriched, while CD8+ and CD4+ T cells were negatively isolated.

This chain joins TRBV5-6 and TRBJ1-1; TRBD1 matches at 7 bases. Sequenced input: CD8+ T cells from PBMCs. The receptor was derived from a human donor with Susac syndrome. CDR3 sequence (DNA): TGTGCCAGCAGCTTGTTCGCCAGGGGGTTGAACACTGAAGCTTTCTTT. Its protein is CASSLFARGLNTEAFF.